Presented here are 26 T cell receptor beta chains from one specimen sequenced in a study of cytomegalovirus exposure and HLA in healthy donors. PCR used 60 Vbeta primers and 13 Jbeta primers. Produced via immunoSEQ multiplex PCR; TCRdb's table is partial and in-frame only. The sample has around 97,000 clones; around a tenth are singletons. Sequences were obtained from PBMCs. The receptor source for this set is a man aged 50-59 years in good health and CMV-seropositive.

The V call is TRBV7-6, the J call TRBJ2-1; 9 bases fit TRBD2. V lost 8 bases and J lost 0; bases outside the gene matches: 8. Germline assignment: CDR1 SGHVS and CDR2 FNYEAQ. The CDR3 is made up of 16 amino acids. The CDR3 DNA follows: TGTGCCAGCTGCCTTAGCGGGAGTTTCTCCTACAATGAGCAGTTCTTC. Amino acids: CASCLSGSFSYNEQFF.

The CDR3 region has the DNA TGTGCCAGCAGCTCGGACAGGACTTACTCCTACGAGCAGTACTTC. As protein: CASSSDRTYSYEQYF. V gene TRBV7-9 combines with J gene TRBJ2-7; 7 bases fit TRBD1. Germline V lookup: CDR1 SEHNR, CDR2 FQNEAQ (reference sequence). The V and J ends lost 4 bases and 0 bases, in that order; junction bases with no gene match: 6. The CDR3 sequence is 15 residues long.

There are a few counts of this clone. The CDR3 reads CASSVGGTAAYEQYF. The DNA of the CDR3 is TGTGCCAGCAGCGTAGGAGGGACAGCCGCCTACGAGCAGTACTTC. The chain recombines TRBV9 with TRBJ2-7, with 7 bases lining up with TRBD1. With 0 bases clipped from V and 2 bases from J, the junction kept 5 bases outside the gene matches. The CDR3 has 15 residues. CDR1 and CDR2 from the germline V gene are SGDLS and YYNGEE. Combining the CDR3 with reference TRBV9 and TRBJ2-7 gives the whole variable domain DSGVTQTPKHLITATGQRVTLRCSPRSGDLSVYWYQQSLDQGLQFLIQYYNGEERAKGNILERFSAQQFPDLHSELNLSSLELGDSALYFCASSVGGTAAYEQYFGPGTRLTVT.

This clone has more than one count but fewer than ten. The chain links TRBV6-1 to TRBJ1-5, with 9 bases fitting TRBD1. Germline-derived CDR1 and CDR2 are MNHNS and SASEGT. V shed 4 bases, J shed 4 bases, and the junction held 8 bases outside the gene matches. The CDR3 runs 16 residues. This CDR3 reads CASSGPGQGTNQPQHF. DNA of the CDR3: TGTGCCAGCAGTGGCCCGGGACAGGGAACTAATCAGCCCCAGCATTTT.

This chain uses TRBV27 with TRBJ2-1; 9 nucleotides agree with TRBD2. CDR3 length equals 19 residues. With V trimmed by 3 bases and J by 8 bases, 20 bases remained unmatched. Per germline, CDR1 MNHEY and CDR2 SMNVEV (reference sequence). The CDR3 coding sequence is TGTGCCAGCAGTTTTCGCCCTATTGTTATTAGCGGGAGCGGGGATGAGCAGTTCTTC. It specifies CASSFRPIVISGSGDEQFF.

The CDR3 bases are TGTGCCAGCAGACGTTACAGGGGTGAGACCCAGTACTTC. Protein: CASRRYRGETQYF. The V gene is TRBV28, the J gene TRBJ2-5; 7 bases map to TRBD1. The CDR3 covers 13 residues. With 6 bases clipped from V and 5 bases from J, the junction kept 6 bases outside the gene matches. Germline V lookup: CDR1 MDHEN, CDR2 SYDVKM.

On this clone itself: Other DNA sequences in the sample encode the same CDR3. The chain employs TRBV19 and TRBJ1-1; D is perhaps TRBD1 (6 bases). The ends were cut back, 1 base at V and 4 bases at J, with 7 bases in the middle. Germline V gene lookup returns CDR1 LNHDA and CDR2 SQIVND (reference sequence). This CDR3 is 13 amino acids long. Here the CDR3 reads CASSIGGGTEAFF. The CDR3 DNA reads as TGTGCCAGTAGTATAGGAGGGGGCACTGAAGCTTTCTTT.

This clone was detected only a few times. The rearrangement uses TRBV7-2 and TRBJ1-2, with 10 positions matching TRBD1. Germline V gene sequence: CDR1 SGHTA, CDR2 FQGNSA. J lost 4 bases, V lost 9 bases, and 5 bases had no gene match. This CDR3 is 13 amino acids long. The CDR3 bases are TGTGCCAGTCCCCGGACAGGGGGCTATGGCTACACCTTC. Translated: CASPRTGGYGYTF. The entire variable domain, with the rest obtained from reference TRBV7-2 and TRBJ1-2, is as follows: GAGVSQSPSNKVTEKGKDVELRCDPISGHTALYWYRQSLGQGLEFLIYFQGNSAPDKSGLPSDRFSAERTGGSVSTLTIQRTQQEDSAVYLCASPRTGGYGYTFGSGTRLTVV.

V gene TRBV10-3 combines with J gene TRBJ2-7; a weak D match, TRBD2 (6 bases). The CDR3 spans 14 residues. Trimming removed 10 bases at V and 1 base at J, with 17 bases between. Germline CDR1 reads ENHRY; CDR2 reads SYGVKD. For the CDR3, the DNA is TGTGCCAGTCTTGGGGGAGGTACTTCCTACGAGCAGTACTTC. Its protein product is CASLGGGTSYEQYF.

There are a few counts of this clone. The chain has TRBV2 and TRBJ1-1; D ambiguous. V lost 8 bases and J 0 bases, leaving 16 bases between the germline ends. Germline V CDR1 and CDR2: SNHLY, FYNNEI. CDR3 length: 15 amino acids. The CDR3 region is CASEREWTVNTEAFF. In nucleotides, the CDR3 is TGTGCCAGCGAGAGGGAATGGACGGTGAACACTGAAGCTTTCTTT.

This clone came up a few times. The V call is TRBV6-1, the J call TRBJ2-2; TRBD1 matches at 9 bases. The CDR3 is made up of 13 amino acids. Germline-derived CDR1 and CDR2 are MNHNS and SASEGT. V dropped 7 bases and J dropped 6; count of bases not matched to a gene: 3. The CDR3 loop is CASNTGGPGELFF. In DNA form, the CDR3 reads TGTGCCAGCAACACAGGGGGCCCCGGGGAGCTGTTTTTT.

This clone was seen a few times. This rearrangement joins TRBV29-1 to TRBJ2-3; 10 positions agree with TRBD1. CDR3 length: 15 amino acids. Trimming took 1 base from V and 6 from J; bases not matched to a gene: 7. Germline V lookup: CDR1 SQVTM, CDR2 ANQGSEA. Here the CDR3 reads CSVEGETGGADTQYF. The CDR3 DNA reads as TGCAGCGTTGAAGGCGAGACAGGGGGCGCCGATACGCAGTATTTT.

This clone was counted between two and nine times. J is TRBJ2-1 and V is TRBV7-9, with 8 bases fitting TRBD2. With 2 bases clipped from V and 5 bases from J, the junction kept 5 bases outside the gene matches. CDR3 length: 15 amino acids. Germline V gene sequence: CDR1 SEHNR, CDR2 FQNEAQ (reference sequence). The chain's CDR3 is CASSLQGLADNEQFF. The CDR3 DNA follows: TGTGCCAGCAGCTTACAAGGACTAGCCGACAATGAGCAGTTCTTC.

CDR3 sequence reads: CASTRTGTYNEQFF. The DNA for the CDR3 is TGTGCCAGCACCCGGACAGGAACCTACAATGAGCAGTTCTTC. This chain links TRBV11-2 with TRBJ2-1; 7 bases match TRBD1. V lost 7 bases to trimming and J lost 2 bases; unmatched junction nucleotides: 5. CDR3 length: 14 residues. Germline V gives CDR1 SGHAT, CDR2 FQNNGV.

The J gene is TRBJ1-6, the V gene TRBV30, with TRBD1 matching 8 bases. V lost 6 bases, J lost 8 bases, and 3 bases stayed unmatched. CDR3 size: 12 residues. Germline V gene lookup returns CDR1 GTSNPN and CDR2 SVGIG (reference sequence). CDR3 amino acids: CACRGLYSPLHF. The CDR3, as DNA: TGTGCCTGCAGGGGGCTATATTCACCCCTCCACTTT.

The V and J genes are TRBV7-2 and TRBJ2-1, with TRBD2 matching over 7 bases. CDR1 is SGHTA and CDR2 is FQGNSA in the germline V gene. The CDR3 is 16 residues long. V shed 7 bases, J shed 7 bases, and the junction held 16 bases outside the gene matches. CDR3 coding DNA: TGTGCCAGCACTCTCGGGTCCAGCGGGGCTAGGAATGAGCAGTTCTTC. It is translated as CASTLGSSGARNEQFF.

CDR3 protein: CASGPQGAGKDTQYF. The CDR3 nucleotides read TGTGCCAGCGGACCACAGGGGGCGGGAAAAGATACGCAGTATTTT. This chain links TRBV6-4 with TRBJ2-3; 9 bases agree with TRBD1. Germline CDR1 and CDR2: MRHNA and SNTAGT. V shed 8 bases, J shed 5 bases, and the junction held 11 bases outside the gene matches. This CDR3 spans 15 amino acids.

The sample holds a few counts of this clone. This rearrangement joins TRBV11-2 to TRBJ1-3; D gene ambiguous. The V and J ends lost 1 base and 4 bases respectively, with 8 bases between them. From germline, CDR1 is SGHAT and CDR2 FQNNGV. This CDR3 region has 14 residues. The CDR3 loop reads CASSLVGPGNTIYF. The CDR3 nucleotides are TGTGCCAGCAGCTTAGTCGGTCCGGGAAACACCATATATTTT.

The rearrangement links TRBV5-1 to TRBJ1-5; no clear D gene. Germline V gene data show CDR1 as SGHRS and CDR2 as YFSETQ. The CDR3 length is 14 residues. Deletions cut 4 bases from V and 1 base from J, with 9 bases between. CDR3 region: CASSPSGSNQPQHF. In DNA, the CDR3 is TGCGCCAGCAGCCCCTCGGGGAGCAATCAGCCCCAGCATTTT.

CDR3 sequence reads: CASSQGTRETQYF. For the CDR3, the DNA is TGCGCCAGCAGCCAGGGGACCAGAGAGACCCAGTACTTC. J is TRBJ2-5 and V is TRBV10-2; D may be TRBD1 (6 bases). V lost 6 bases to trimming and J lost 4 bases, with 12 bases between them. This CDR3 region has 13 residues. Germline lookup yields CDR1 WSHSY and CDR2 SAAADI.

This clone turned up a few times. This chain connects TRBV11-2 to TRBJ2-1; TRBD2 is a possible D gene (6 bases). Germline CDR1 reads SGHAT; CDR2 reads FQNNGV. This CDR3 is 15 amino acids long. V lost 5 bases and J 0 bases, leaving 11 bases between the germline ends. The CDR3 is CASSPSGLSYNEQFF. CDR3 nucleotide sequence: TGTGCCAGCAGCCCGAGCGGGCTCTCCTACAATGAGCAGTTCTTC.

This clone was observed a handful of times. DNA of the CDR3: TGCAGTGCTAGAGACGCCTACGAGCAGTACTTC. It yields the protein CSARDAYEQYF. The J gene is TRBJ2-7, the V gene TRBV20-1; D is unclear. The CDR3 has 11 amino acids. From germline, CDR1 is DFQATT and CDR2 SNEGSKA (reference sequence). Trimming removed 0 bases from V and 2 bases from J, with 2 bases in between.

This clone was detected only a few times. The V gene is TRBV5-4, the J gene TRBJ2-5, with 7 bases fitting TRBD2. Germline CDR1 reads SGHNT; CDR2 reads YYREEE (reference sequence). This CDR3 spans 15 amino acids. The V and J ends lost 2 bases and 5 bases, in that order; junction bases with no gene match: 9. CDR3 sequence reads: CASSFVTREMETQYF. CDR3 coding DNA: TGTGCCAGCAGCTTTGTCACGCGGGAGATGGAGACCCAGTACTTC.

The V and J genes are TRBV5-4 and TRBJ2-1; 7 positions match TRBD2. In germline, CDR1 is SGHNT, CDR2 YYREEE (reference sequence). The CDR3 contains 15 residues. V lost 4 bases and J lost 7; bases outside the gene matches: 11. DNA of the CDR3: TGTGCCAGCAGCCCGGTGGCGGGAGCGGTAAATGAGCAGTTCTTC. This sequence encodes CASSPVAGAVNEQFF.

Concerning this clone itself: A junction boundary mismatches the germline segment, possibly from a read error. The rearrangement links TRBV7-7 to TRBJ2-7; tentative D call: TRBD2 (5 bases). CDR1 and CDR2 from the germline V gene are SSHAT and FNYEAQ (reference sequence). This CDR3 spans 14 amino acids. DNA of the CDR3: TGTGCTAGCAGCTTAGAAGAGGGTGCCTACGAGCAGTACTTC. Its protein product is CASSLEEGAYEQYF.

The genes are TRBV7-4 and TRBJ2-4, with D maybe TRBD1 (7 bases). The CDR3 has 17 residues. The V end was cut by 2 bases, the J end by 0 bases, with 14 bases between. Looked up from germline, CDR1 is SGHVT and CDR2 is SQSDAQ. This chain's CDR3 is CASSLLEGAKAKNIQYF. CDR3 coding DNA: TGTGCCAGCAGCTTATTGGAGGGGGCGAAAGCCAAAAACATTCAGTACTTC.